This T cell receptor (beta chain) appears in the sequencing data of a study of identical twins (dated by TCRdb to 2016 to 2018). In terms of the full investigation: The study deep-sequenced TCR alpha and beta repertoires from monozygotic twins, unrelated adults of various ages and cord blood to test whether fetal clonotypes persist. To rule out contamination, replicate twin experiments were performed at different times with different library preparation protocols. General conclusions and limits of the study: Because the same donors could not be followed over many years, the conclusions depended on cross-sectional statistical analysis. Out-of-frame TCR alpha sequences shared between twins showed an excess of low generation-probability sequences compared with coincidental sharing between unrelated individuals. Invariant T cells such as MAIT and iNKT could partly confound zero-insertion analyses, although diverse VJ usage argued against such confounding for most clonotypes. Excess twin sharing in beta out-of-frame sequences was weaker because fewer shared sequences lowered the signal-to-noise ratio. Fewer insertions were carried by abundant cord blood beta clonotypes, a similar but weaker trend appeared in young adult naive repertoires, and no such trend appeared in memory repertoires. Recombination models systematically underestimated out-of-frame TCR alpha sharing in monozygotic twins but agreed with sharing between unrelated individuals.

This clonotype was detected only a few times. Its cognate antigen has yet to be identified. No much larger clonotype is one base removed from it; base qualities were not supplied. Library preparation was by 5' RACE. Sequenced on an Illumina HiSeq 2000. A universal primer binding site was added through template switching, and the final cDNA carried a unique molecular identifier so that TCR cDNA molecules could be counted accurately. Specific primers in the conserved constant-segment region were used to synthesize first-strand cDNA for TCR alpha and beta chains. To control for contamination, every cDNA library carried two barcodes: a SMART-Mk sample barcode plus Illumina barcodes. TruSeq adapter sequences and Illumina sample barcodes were added in two successive PCR steps. Sequencing of the TCR alpha and beta cDNA libraries was done on the Illumina HiSeq platform using custom primers. The authors processed their data as follows. MiGEC processed the raw reads to extract unique molecular identifiers, while MiXCR was used to determine the CDR3 positions. Recombination models were inferred per individual with the repgenHMM and IGoR tools using an EM algorithm. The analysis of shared clonotypes was done with the tcR package in R, with sharing normalized by the product of cloneset sizes. To study raw recombination free of thymic and clonal selection effects, out-of-frame nonproductive sequences were analyzed. In TCRdb, the public reads were trimmed at Q25 with fastp and aligned with MiXCR, with productive beta chains retained. Rows matching on CDR3 protein sequence are summarized as one entry with the most common DNA and genes. TCRdb's processing, not the study's, gives the V and J calls here. The sample table lists 500,000 to 550,000 distinct CDR3 sequences, about 20% of them with a count of one. The ten largest clones take up 0.48% of the sample.

Every donor in the study was a healthy Caucasian. The twin cohort consisted of three pairs of female monozygotic twins, all aged 18 to 29 years. Positive isolation kits from Invitrogen were used to isolate CD4+ and CD8+ T cell populations. The CDR3 covers 14 residues, taking in both the cysteine and the phenylalanine. Only the CDR3 DNA is retained, 42 bases long and in frame from the first base. The germline V gene supplies CDR1 SGHRS and CDR2 YFSETQ. Ends trimmed: V by 3 bases, J by 5 bases; bases unmatched to a gene: 5. The data were also submitted as part of a second study, on yellow fever vaccine responses in identical twins. The second investigation adds: The T cell response to vaccination in identical twins was reported by the authors to appear partly convergent and partly personalized. In identical twins, the study followed T cell clones that responded to the vaccine with precision.

The clonotype comes from a woman aged 18 to 35 in good health. The V gene is TRBV5-1 and the J gene is TRBJ2-1, and 7 bases in between align with TRBD2. The sample consisted of CD4+ T cells sorted from blood. The nucleotides read TGCGCCAGCAGCTACGGACTAGGAGACAATGAGCAGTTCTTC. It translates to CASSYGLGDNEQFF. Here the CDR3 is joined to the reference TRBV5-1 and TRBJ2-1 genes, and the full variable domain is: KAGVTQTPRYLIKTRGQQVTLSCSPISGHRSVSWYQQTPGQGLQFLFEYFSETQRNKGNFPGRFSGRQFSNSRSEMNVSTLELGDSALYLCASSYGLGDNEQFFGPGTRLTVL.